The 5 T cell receptor beta chains in this list originate from one sample, sequenced in a study of control samples from healthy donors and cancer patients. Sequencing was performed with immunoSEQ multiplex PCR; in TCRdb, only in-frame clones are kept and a portion is missing. The data hold some 200,000 clones, with 91% observed a single time. The sequenced sample was blood. These receptors originate from a woman in her 30s in good health.

V gene TRBV11-2 combines with J gene TRBJ1-3; D is uncertain. Germline V gives CDR1 SGHAT, CDR2 FQNNGV. The CDR3 extends over 17 amino acids. V was shortened by 1 base and J by 0 bases, with 13 bases between the two germline ends. The CDR3 DNA reads as TGTGCCAGCAGCTTAGGGAGTCGGGCCGCCTCTGGAAACACCATATATTTT. It is translated as CASSLGSRAASGNTIYF.

The gene calls are TRBV15 and TRBJ2-5; 10 bases are shared with TRBD2. The J segment lost 9 bases and the V segment lost 5 bases, leaving 6 bases of the junction unmatched. The germline gives CDR1 LNHNV, CDR2 YYDKDF (reference sequence). The CDR3 totals 13 residues. The CDR3 nucleotides are TGTGCCACCAGCCCCGGGACTAGCGTCGCCCAGTACTTC. It is translated as CATSPGTSVAQYF.

CDR3 nucleotide sequence: TGTGCCATCAGACCGGGACAGGGCAGCTCTGGAAACACCATATATTTT. Protein: CAIRPGQGSSGNTIYF. J is TRBJ1-3 and V is TRBV10-3, with TRBD1 identical over 9 bases. CDR1 and CDR2 from the germline V gene are ENHRY and SYGVKD. The CDR3 is made up of 16 amino acids. V lost 6 bases to trimming and J lost 0 bases; unmatched junction nucleotides: 6.

The chain joins TRBV19 to TRBJ1-4; the D is unclear. CDR1 and CDR2 from the germline V gene are LNHDA and SQIVND (reference sequence). This CDR3 has 16 residues. V was cut by 1 base and J by 7 bases, with 16 bases left in between. In nucleotides, the CDR3 is TGTGCCAGTAGTATAGGCGAAGCGGGTGGTGGTGAAAAACTGTTTTTT. As protein: CASSIGEAGGGEKLFF. Filled out from reference TRBV19 and TRBJ1-4, the complete variable domain reads DGGITQSPKYLFRKEGQNVTLSCEQNLNHDAMYWYRQDPGQGLRLIYYSQIVNDFQKGDIAEGYSVSREKKESFPLTVTSAQKNPTAFYLCASSIGEAGGGEKLFFGSGTQLSVL.

This clone was seen many times. The gene calls are TRBV5-4 and TRBJ1-1, with D unclear. V gave up 0 bases and J gave up 11 bases, with 14 bases separating them. CDR3 length: 13 residues. Germline CDR1 SGHNT, CDR2 YYREEE (reference sequence). The CDR3 DNA follows: TGTGCCAGCAGCTTGGTCCTGGAGGAGACGGCTTTCTTT. Amino acid sequence: CASSLVLEETAFF. The full variable domain, completed using reference TRBV5-4 and TRBJ1-1, is ETGVTQSPTHLIKTRGQQVTLRCSSQSGHNTVSWYQQALGQGPQFIFQYYREEENGRGNFPPRFSGLQFPNYSSELNVNALELDDSALYLCASSLVLEETAFFGQGTRLTVV.